In this sample, the clone carrying this TCR beta chain turned up many times. MiXCR, applied by TCRdb to the RT-PCR reads, yields one record per CDR3 protein. The repertoire includes about 830,000 distinct CDR3 sequences, less than 20% of them detected once, and about 11% sits in the top ten. V was pared by 0 bases and J by 2 bases, with 8 bases between. The CDR3 has 14 amino acids. Germline V gene sequence: CDR1 DFQATT, CDR2 SNEGSKA (reference sequence). The sample originates from a study of response to subunit inactivated influenza vaccine. The sequence came from a middle-aged man who received an inactivated influenza vaccine. The source material was PBMCs from blood, sampled 5 days after vaccination. The chain joins TRBV20-1 to TRBJ2-1; D gene uncertain. CDR3 sequence (DNA): TGCAGTGCTAGAGACACGGAGACCTACAATGAGCAGTTCTTC. It yields the protein CSARDTETYNEQFF.